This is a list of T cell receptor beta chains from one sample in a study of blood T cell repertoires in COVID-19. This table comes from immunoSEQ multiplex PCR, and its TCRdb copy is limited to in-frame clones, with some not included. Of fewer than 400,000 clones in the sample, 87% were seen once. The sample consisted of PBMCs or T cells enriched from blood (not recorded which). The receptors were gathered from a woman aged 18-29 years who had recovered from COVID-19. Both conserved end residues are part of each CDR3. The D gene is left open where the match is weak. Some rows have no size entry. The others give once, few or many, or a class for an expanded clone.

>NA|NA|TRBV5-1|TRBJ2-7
CASSLVLAGSEQYF
TGCGCCAGCAGCTTGGTCCTAGCTGGCTCCGAGCAGTACTTC
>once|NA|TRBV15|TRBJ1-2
CATSGLVGGVGYTF
TGTGCCACCAGCGGACTGGTAGGAGGTGTTGGCTACACCTTC
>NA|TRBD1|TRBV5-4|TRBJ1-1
CASRQGATSPEAFF
TGTGCCAGCAGACAGGGGGCGACGTCCCCTGAAGCTTTCTTT
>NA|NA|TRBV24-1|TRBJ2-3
CATSIGGAGTDTQYF
TGTGCCACCAGTATAGGCGGGGCGGGAACAGATACGCAGTATTTT
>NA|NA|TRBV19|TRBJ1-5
CASSPRVANQPQHF
TGTGCCAGTAGCCCCAGGGTAGCCAATCAGCCCCAGCATTTT
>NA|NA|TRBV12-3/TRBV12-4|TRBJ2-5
CASSSGETQYF
TGTGCCAGCAGTTCCGGAGAGACCCAGTACTTC
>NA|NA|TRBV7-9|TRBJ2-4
CASSSYRGQIQYF
TGTGCCAGCAGCTCCTACCGCGGACAGATTCAGTACTTC
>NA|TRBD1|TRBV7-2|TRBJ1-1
CASSLVMVTGEGTEAFF
TGTGCCAGCAGCTTAGTGATGGTGACAGGGGAGGGTACTGAAGCTTTCTTT
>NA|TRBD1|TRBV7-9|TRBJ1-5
CASSPQGGGQPQHF
TGTGCCAGCAGTCCACAGGGGGGTGGTCAGCCCCAGCATTTT
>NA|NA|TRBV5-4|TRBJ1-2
CASSLGVRYGYTF
TGTGCCAGCAGCTTGGGAGTACGCTATGGCTACACCTTC
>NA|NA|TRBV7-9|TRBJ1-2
CASSLTLRGNHYGYTF
TGTGCCAGCAGCTTAACGCTAAGGGGGAACCACTATGGCTACACCTTC
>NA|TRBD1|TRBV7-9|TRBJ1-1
CASSPPGQGNTEAFF
TGTGCCAGCAGCCCTCCGGGACAGGGAAACACTGAAGCTTTCTTT
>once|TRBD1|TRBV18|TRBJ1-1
CASSPDDRASAEAFF
TGTGCCAGCTCACCAGATGACAGGGCAAGCGCTGAAGCTTTCTTT
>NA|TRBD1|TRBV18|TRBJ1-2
CASSPGTAIEYNYGYTF
TGTGCCAGCTCACCCGGGACAGCCATAGAGTATAACTATGGCTACACCTTC
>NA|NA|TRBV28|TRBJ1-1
CASRPGFVSTEAFF
TGTGCCAGCAGACCAGGGTTTGTCAGCACTGAAGCTTTCTTT
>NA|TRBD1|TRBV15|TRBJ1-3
CATSRDRMGQGTGNTIYF
TGTGCCACCAGCAGAGATAGGATGGGACAGGGGACCGGAAACACCATATATTTT
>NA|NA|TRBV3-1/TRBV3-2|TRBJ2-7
CASSQGGGYEQYF
TGTGCCAGCAGCCAAGGTGGCGGTTACGAGCAGTACTTC
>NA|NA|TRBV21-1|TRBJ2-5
CASSKGKGRGQETQYF
TGTGCCAGCAGCAAAGGTAAGGGAAGGGGTCAGGAGACCCAGTACTTC
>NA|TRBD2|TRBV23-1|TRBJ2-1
CASNRTGLAGGWGDYNEQFF
TGCGCCAGCAACCGAACGGGACTAGCGGGTGGATGGGGTGACTACAATGAGCAGTTCTTC
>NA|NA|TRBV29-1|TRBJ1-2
CSVEPGGYGYTF
TGCAGCGTTGAGCCCGGAGGATATGGCTACACCTTC
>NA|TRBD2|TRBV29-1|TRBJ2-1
CSVETSGSSYNEQFF
TGCAGCGTTGAAACTAGCGGGTCGTCCTACAATGAGCAGTTCTTC
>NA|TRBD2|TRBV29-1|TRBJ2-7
CSVEASGGAYEQYF
TGCAGCGTTGAGGCTAGCGGAGGGGCCTACGAGCAGTACTTC